This TCR beta chain came from a study of early T cells in non-severe SARS-CoV-2 infection. The wider study: Sequencing was performed on bulk RNA from unsorted whole blood, leaving chains unpaired.

TCRdb independently ran MiXCR on the 5' RACE reads; one entry per CDR3 protein. Of about 110,000 distinct CDR3 sequences in the sample, roughly an eighth were seen once. This clonotype was seen more than once but under ten times. V lost 7 bases, J lost 5 bases, and 10 bases stayed unmatched. Germline V gives CDR1 SQVTM, CDR2 ANQGSEA. CDR3 size: 14 residues. Source material: whole blood. The clonotype comes from an adult who was a healthcare worker with PCR-confirmed SARS-CoV-2 infection or an uninfected control (not recorded which). V usage is TRBV29-1 and J usage is TRBJ2-1; 8 nucleotides line up with TRBD2. CDR3 loop: CSGGLGAGDNEQFF. The CDR3, as DNA: TGCAGCGGCGGGTTAGGAGCGGGAGACAATGAGCAGTTCTTC.